Here is one T cell receptor (beta chain) with its context. This clone has more than one count but fewer than ten. The antigen this receptor binds is unknown. No per-base quality is available; no much larger clone lies one base away. The CDR3 covers 14 residues, taking in both the cysteine and the phenylalanine. The retained sequence is limited to the CDR3, 42 bases, with the frame set at the first base. From the germline V gene (reference sequence), CDR1 is LNHDA and CDR2 is SQIVND. The trim is 6 bases for V and 8 bases for J, with a gap of 17 bases between the germline ends. This sample is part of a study of T cell clones after liver transplantation (dated by TCRdb to the late 2010s). Background on the whole study: The samples were obtained from ITN030ST, a randomized trial that attempted immunosuppression withdrawal within 2 years after liver transplantation. The subjects received no induction therapy and were kept on standard immunosuppression until randomization at 12-24 months post-transplant. Third party-reactive TCRbeta sequences from pre-transplant MLRs were also identified as an antigen-independent comparator for donor-reactive sequences. The studied cohort comprised 8 liver transplant recipients, 3 classified as tolerant and 5 as non-tolerant. Blood samples were taken pre-transplant, pre-randomization before withdrawal, and post-randomization after full withdrawal or failed withdrawal. Of the eight recipients, a few were HCV-positive, while the remaining recipients had been transplanted for non-autoimmune, non-viral indications. After a pre-transplant mixed lymphocyte reaction, TCRbeta sequencing was used to pinpoint donor-reactive T cell clones, which were subsequently tracked in post-transplant blood. Tolerance meant complete immunosuppression withdrawal for at least one year without liver enzymes rising beyond twice the upper limit of normal. Broader findings and caveats from the paper: When repertoire turnover was taken into account, detection of donor-reactive sequences was significantly reduced in 7 of 8 subjects for CD4 and in 8 of 8 subjects for CD8. Without allograft tissue specimens, donor-reactive T cells may have migrated into the graft rather than being deleted. Donor-reactive sequences decreased more than third party-reactive sequences, which suggests partial antigen-specific deletion that was not related to withdrawal success. Low numbers of available donor cells limited the measurable donor-reactive repertoire in a couple of subjects. Conclusions were preliminary, limited by small, heterogeneous patient numbers and non-standardized post-transplant time points. In most of the 8 subjects, regardless of tolerance or HCV status, circulating donor-reactive CD4 TCRbeta sequences dropped significantly post-transplant.

Using immunoSEQ, frozen genomic DNA was subjected to high-throughput TCRbeta CDR3 sequencing, a process that included PCR amplification, mapping, bias correction and internal controls. The original methods were these. Only productive rearrangements were retained, with each unique TCRbeta sequence defined by its CDR3 nucleotide sequence together with its V and J gene. For a sequence to be called donor-reactive, it needed a frequency of at least 0.01% and at least 5-fold expansion in CFSE-low cells compared with unstimulated pre-transplant cells. Minimum frequency thresholds were set for each subject based on the unstimulated sample with the lowest template count, ensuring at least 90% detection power. Jensen-Shannon divergence between the top 1000 TCRbeta sequences post-transplant and pre-transplant was used to measure repertoire turnover. Changes in detection of donor-reactive sequences were tested with two-sided Fisher's exact tests. This is the immuneACCESS table as TCRdb keeps it, with only in-frame sequences that have V and J called. A part of the clones is gone; compared with another copy, unresolved V genes explain less than half, and the rest is unexplained. The D gene and trimming were derived from the DNA, and the V and J assignments and clone size from that table. The table for this sample lists nearly 15,000 clones; roughly 85% of them were counted only once. Over 25% of the sample comes from the top ten.

Unstimulated PBMCs, after thawing, were stained for CD3, CD4 and CD8 and then FACS-sorted into CD3+CD4+ and CD3+CD8+ populations. Randomization to immunosuppression withdrawal applied to every one of the 8 studied subjects. Genomic DNA was isolated with the Qiagen DNeasy Blood and Tissue Kit. The sequence was obtained from a human patient who received a liver transplant. After a transplant, the donor of the graft may account for some T cells. The source was CD8+ T cells from blood, collected approximately 50 months after liver transplant. This chain is built from TRBV19 and TRBJ2-1; matching of 5 bases hints at TRBD2 as the D gene. The base sequence is TGTGCCAGTAGGAGCGGTTCAGAGAGGGATGAGCAGTTCTTC. This codes for CASRSGSERDEQFF.